The clone carrying this T cell receptor beta chain has more than one count but fewer than ten. Its antigen remains unidentified. This sample is part of a study of identical twins. Study outcomes and limitations: Abundant beta clonotypes from cord blood had fewer insertions, unlike memory repertoires, which showed none. Those out-of-frame alpha sequences shared by twins showed an excess of low generation probability.

A universal primer site was added by template switching, and unique molecular identifiers were carried by the cDNA. TCRdb recomputed calls from the 5' RACE reads with MiXCR, one row per CDR3 protein. The repertoire holds some 500,000 distinct CDR3 sequences, with roughly an eighth as singletons. The V gene end was trimmed by 4 bases and the J gene end by 0 bases; junction bases not matched to a gene: 10. This CDR3 is built from 18 residues. Germline CDR1 is SGHAT and CDR2 is FQNNGV. The data also belong to a second study, concerning yellow fever vaccine responses in identical twins. From that second work: Vaccine-induced T cell responses in twins were reportedly observed to appear partly convergent, partly personalized.

The chain combines TRBV11-2 with TRBJ2-3, with 10 nucleotides matching TRBD2. This TCR derives from a woman aged 18-29 years in good health. Sequenced: CD4+ T cells sorted from blood. CDR3 loop: CASSSKPSGSTSTDTQYF. For the CDR3, the DNA is TGTGCCAGCAGCTCGAAACCTAGCGGGAGTACAAGCACAGATACGCAGTATTTT.